This T cell receptor (beta chain) appears in the sequencing data of a study of blood T cell repertoires in COVID-19. Study-wide context: Acute and convalescent COVID-19 samples came from the United States, Italy and Spain. In each case, the material was cDNA or gDNA derived from T cells, B-cell-depleted T cells, or PBMCs.

As originally analysed: Nucleated cell number was recorded as an estimate derived from reference gene primer amplification. Generated by immunoSEQ multiplex PCR, the TCRdb table keeps only in-frame clones and is missing some. The V and J calls and clone size are taken from that table; D and trimming were inferred from the DNA. This table holds around 70,000 clones, approximately 83% found once. V dropped 6 bases and J dropped 4 bases, with 13 bases sitting between them. Germline V gives CDR1 MNHEY, CDR2 SVGAGI. The CDR3 loop spans 15 amino acids. The sequence was obtained from a human donor in a cohort sampled during active COVID-19. The sequencing sample was made of peripheral blood. This chain joins TRBV6-5 and TRBJ2-6; a weak D match, TRBD1 (6 bases). CDR3 DNA: TGTGCCAGCAGCCGAGGGGGATCCGGGGCCAACGTCCTGACTTTC. Protein: CASSRGGSGANVLTF.